This T cell receptor beta chain was sequenced in a study of blood T cell repertoires in COVID-19. In the original workflow: Amplification from reference gene primers served as the basis for estimated nucleated cell counts. Clones were sequenced by immunoSEQ multiplex PCR, and TCRdb holds only the in-frame ones, with some missing. V and J calls and clone size are copied from that table; D and trimming were computed from the DNA. Of about 170,000 clones in the sample, just under 85% were seen once. The table lists this clone with a few counts. CDR3 length equals 14 residues. Germline V gene sequence: CDR1 SGHAT, CDR2 FQNNGV. V shed 2 bases and J shed 4 bases, with 9 bases lying between them.

J is TRBJ2-1 and V is TRBV11-2, with D maybe TRBD2 (6 bases). This receptor was identified in a woman older than 75 with COVID-19, enrolled during active disease. The sample taken for sequencing was peripheral blood. The CDR3 nucleotides are TGTGCCAGCAGCTTAAGGGACTTTTACAATGAGCAGTTCTTC. Its translation is CASSLRDFYNEQFF.